The next 22 T cell receptor beta chains were all read from a single sample in a study of blood T cell repertoires in COVID-19 (dated by TCRdb to 2018 to 2021). Libraries were made using the immunoSEQ multiplex PCR assay. TCRdb took over this immuneACCESS table, retaining in-frame rearrangements with V and J assigned. Such tables are incomplete; in checked studies, under half of the missing clones stem from an unresolved V gene, and the remainder is unexplained. The sample yields about 200,000 clones; around 90% were counted once. Together, the top ten hold 2% to 2.5% of the sample. The sequenced sample was PBMCs or T cells enriched from blood (not recorded which). These receptor sequences come from a woman aged 30 to 39 who had recovered from COVID-19.

The V call is TRBV5-1, the J call TRBJ2-1; maybe TRBD1 (6 bases). Germline V gene data show CDR1 as SGHRS and CDR2 as YFSETQ. The CDR3 runs to 15 residues. The germline V and J ends were trimmed by 1 base and 5 bases, with 13 bases remaining between them. This CDR3 is CASSLTGNGDNEQFF. CDR3 sequence (DNA): TGCGCCAGCAGCTTGACAGGGAACGGGGACAATGAGCAGTTCTTC.

The V call is TRBV9, the J call TRBJ1-3; D is perhaps TRBD1 (5 bases). The CDR3 is 17 residues long. Germline V CDR1 and CDR2: SGDLS, YYNGEE. The V and J ends lost 0 bases and 2 bases respectively, with 15 bases between them. The CDR3, as DNA: TGTGCCAGCAGCGTAGAAGGAGGGGAAAGGGCTGGAAACACCATATATTTT. Residues: CASSVEGGERAGNTIYF.

V gene TRBV19 combines with J gene TRBJ2-3; TRBD2 matches at 11 bases. This CDR3 contains 14 residues. V trimming: 8 bases; J trimming: 2 bases; junction bases outside the gene matches: 3. Germline CDR1 LNHDA, CDR2 SQIVND (reference sequence). The DNA for the CDR3 is TGTGCCAGTGAGGGACTAGCGGCCACAGATACGCAGTATTTT. It translates to CASEGLAATDTQYF.

The chain uses TRBV4-2 and TRBJ2-1, with unresolved D. The ends were cut back, 3 bases at V and 0 bases at J, with 9 bases in the middle. Germline CDR1 and CDR2: LGHNA and YNFKEQ. The CDR3 extends over 15 amino acids. CDR3 sequence reads: CASSQRSDSYNEQFF. The DNA for the CDR3 is TGTGCCAGCAGCCAGAGAAGCGACTCCTACAATGAGCAGTTCTTC.

A single count supports this clone. The chain combines TRBV25-1 with TRBJ1-2, with 8 bases matching TRBD1. Germline V gives CDR1 MGHDK, CDR2 SYGVNS. V shed 4 bases, J shed 8 bases, and the junction held 6 bases outside the gene matches. This CDR3 region has 13 residues. The CDR3 loop is CASSVGGQGGYTF. The CDR3 DNA follows: TGTGCCAGCAGTGTTGGCGGACAGGGAGGCTACACCTTC.

The J gene is TRBJ2-5, the V gene TRBV2; weak D call: TRBD1 (6 bases). Trimming took 7 bases from V and 5 from J, leaving 35 bases between them. Per the germline V gene, CDR1 is SNHLY and CDR2 is FYNNEI. This CDR3 is 20 amino acids long. Here the CDR3 reads CASTSPDSQRSVLRWETQYF. CDR3 DNA: TGTGCCAGCACCAGCCCGGACAGCCAGAGGAGTGTACTACGGTGGGAGACCCAGTACTTC.

The J gene is TRBJ2-1, the V gene TRBV6-2 or TRBV6-3; D remains unclear. V lost 6 bases and J 9 bases, leaving 12 bases between the germline ends. This CDR3 has 12 residues. CDR1 and CDR2 (germline): MNHEY, SVGEGT. CDR3 amino acids: CASSLHAVEQFF. Here the CDR3 DNA reads TGTGCCAGCAGCCTACACGCCGTTGAGCAGTTCTTC.

This clone was observed a single time. V gene TRBV19 combines with J gene TRBJ2-3; possible D gene TRBD1, 7 bases. The CDR3 spans 16 residues. The V end lost 3 bases, the J end lost 1 base, and 14 bases lay between the germline ends. Germline V gene lookup returns CDR1 LNHDA and CDR2 SQIVND (reference sequence). CDR3 DNA: TGTGCCAGTAGTATTAGCAGGGGGGTTGGCACAGATACGCAGTATTTT. Translation: CASSISRGVGTDTQYF. Full variable domain (missing parts from reference TRBV19 and TRBJ2-3): DGGITQSPKYLFRKEGQNVTLSCEQNLNHDAMYWYRQDPGQGLRLIYYSQIVNDFQKGDIAEGYSVSREKKESFPLTVTSAQKNPTAFYLCASSISRGVGTDTQYFGPGTRLTVL.

This clone was observed a few times. The genes are TRBV5-1 and TRBJ2-3; 7 nucleotides line up with TRBD1. The J segment lost 0 bases and the V segment lost 4 bases, leaving 5 bases of the junction unmatched. Germline loops: CDR1 SGHRS, CDR2 YFSETQ. CDR3 length equals 15 residues. CDR3 DNA sequence: TGCGCCAGCAGCACGGGACAGACTAGCACAGATACGCAGTATTTT. It specifies CASSTGQTSTDTQYF.

The genes are TRBV3-1 (or the pseudogene TRBV3-2) and TRBJ2-1, with 13 bases fitting TRBD2. Germline CDR1 is LGHDT and CDR2 is YNNKEL (reference sequence). With 1 base clipped from V and 4 bases from J, the junction kept 7 bases outside the gene matches. This CDR3 spans 18 amino acids. In DNA, the CDR3 is TGTGCCAGCAGCCAAGTGTCTTCGGGACTAGCGGGGTACAATGAGCAGTTCTTC. Translation: CASSQVSSGLAGYNEQFF.

The sample holds a few counts of this clone. In nucleotides, the CDR3 is TGTGCCAGCAGTTACCCATGGGCGTCGGCCGACGAGCAGTACTTC. Its protein product is CASSYPWASADEQYF. The chain recombines TRBV6-2 or TRBV6-3 with TRBJ2-7; D gene unclear. Germline V gives CDR1 MNHEY, CDR2 SVGEGT. V shed 2 bases and J shed 5 bases, with 16 bases lying between them. This CDR3 comprises 15 residues.

The chain is built from TRBV12-5 and TRBJ2-7; D gene ambiguous. Trimming took off 2 bases at V and 7 bases at J, with 27 bases between the two ends. CDR1 and CDR2 from the germline V gene are LGHNT and FRNRAP. This CDR3 region has 18 residues. CDR3 DNA: TGTGCTAGTGGTTTGCGGGTTACTGGGTCTTTCGTCGATAGGGAGCAGTACTTC. Translation: CASGLRVTGSFVDREQYF.

The genes are TRBV9 and TRBJ1-5; 8 bases agree with TRBD1. The J segment lost 2 bases and the V segment lost 2 bases, leaving 3 bases of the junction unmatched. The germline CDR1 and CDR2 sequences are SGDLS and YYNGEE. The CDR3 extends over 15 amino acids. This CDR3 is CASSVQGARNQPQHF. CDR3 nucleotides: TGTGCCAGCAGCGTCCAGGGGGCTCGCAATCAGCCCCAGCATTTT. The full variable domain, in which reference TRBV9 and TRBJ1-5 provide the parts outside the CDR3, is DSGVTQTPKHLITATGQRVTLRCSPRSGDLSVYWYQQSLDQGLQFLIQYYNGEERAKGNILERFSAQQFPDLHSELNLSSLELGDSALYFCASSVQGARNQPQHFGDGTRLSIL.

This clone has only a few counts. The chain has TRBV25-1 and TRBJ2-1; 8 bases match TRBD2. Germline trimming cut 1 base from V and 6 bases from J; bases unmatched to any gene: 11. Germline V lookup: CDR1 MGHDK, CDR2 SYGVNS. The length of the CDR3 is 17 residues. CDR3 amino acids: CASSELEREGLGNEQFF. For the CDR3, the DNA is TGTGCCAGCAGTGAATTGGAACGGGAGGGCCTTGGCAATGAGCAGTTCTTC.

The V call is TRBV27, the J call TRBJ1-5, with D tentatively TRBD1 (5 bases). V lost 5 bases, J lost 2 bases, and 16 bases lay in between. This CDR3 has 16 amino acids. Germline CDR1 MNHEY, CDR2 SMNVEV (reference sequence). CDR3 coding DNA: TGTGCCAGCAGTACCTTGCACGGGGGGGGCAATCAGCCCCAGCATTTT. This codes for CASSTLHGGGNQPQHF.

This clone came up a few times. This chain links TRBV19 with TRBJ1-5; D unclear. The V end lost 6 bases, the J end lost 2 bases, and 11 bases lay between the germline ends. This CDR3 contains 14 residues. Germline V gives CDR1 LNHDA, CDR2 SQIVND (reference sequence). The chain's CDR3 is CASSLGSRNQPQHF. CDR3 sequence (DNA): TGTGCCAGTAGCTTGGGGAGCCGCAATCAGCCCCAGCATTTT. The full variable domain, in which reference TRBV19 and TRBJ1-5 provide the parts outside the CDR3, is DGGITQSPKYLFRKEGQNVTLSCEQNLNHDAMYWYRQDPGQGLRLIYYSQIVNDFQKGDIAEGYSVSREKKESFPLTVTSAQKNPTAFYLCASSLGSRNQPQHFGDGTRLSIL.

The chain's CDR3 is CASSLTAELAGRPDTQYF. CDR3 nucleotides: TGTGCCAGCAGCTTAACGGCGGAGCTAGCGGGACGCCCAGATACGCAGTATTTT. The rearrangement joins TRBV7-3 to TRBJ2-3, with 9 positions matching TRBD2. This CDR3 is 18 amino acids long. From germline, CDR1 is SGHTA and CDR2 FQGTGA. Trimming took 0 bases from V and 4 from J; bases not matched to a gene: 11.

The chain recombines TRBV9 with TRBJ1-6, with D perhaps matching TRBD1 (6 bases). Trimming took 4 bases from V and 5 from J, leaving 19 bases between them. This CDR3 is built from 17 residues. Germline lookup yields CDR1 SGDLS and CDR2 YYNGEE. CDR3 sequence: CASSPQIGGGNNSPLHF. In DNA form, the CDR3 reads TGTGCCAGCAGCCCACAGATTGGCGGGGGCAATAATTCACCCCTCCACTTT.

This chain joins TRBV11-3 and TRBJ1-1, with 8 bases matching TRBD1. V trimming: 5 bases; J trimming: 5 bases; junction bases outside the gene matches: 10. Germline CDR1 is SGHNT and CDR2 is YENEEA. This CDR3 contains 15 residues. The CDR3 coding sequence is TGTGCCAGCAGCGTGTTCGACAGGGGTCGGACTGAAGCTTTCTTT. This sequence encodes CASSVFDRGRTEAFF.

This clone has a count of ten or more. The genes are TRBV7-9 and TRBJ2-5; TRBD1 matches 7 bases. Germline loops: CDR1 SEHNR, CDR2 FQNEAQ (reference sequence). Trimming took 5 bases from V and 3 from J; bases not matched to a gene: 6. There are 14 residues in the CDR3. The CDR3 DNA reads TGTGCCAGCAGCACGGGACAGAGGGAAGAGACCCAGTACTTC. Translated: CASSTGQREETQYF.

This chain links TRBV18 with TRBJ2-3; maybe TRBD2 (6 bases). Germline CDR1 reads KGHSH; CDR2 reads LQKENI. The CDR3 runs to 15 residues. V lost 6 bases to trimming and J lost 0 bases, with 13 bases between them. CDR3 residues: CASSRVAESTDTQYF. The CDR3 DNA sequence: TGTGCCAGCTCCCGAGTAGCGGAGAGCACAGATACGCAGTATTTT.

This chain links TRBV10-3 with TRBJ1-1, with D tentatively TRBD1 (5 bases). Looked up from germline, CDR1 is ENHRY and CDR2 is SYGVKD. The V end was cut by 6 bases, the J end by 1 base, with 6 bases between. CDR3 length: 12 residues. CDR3 nucleotide sequence: TGTGCCATCAGGCAGGGGAACACTGAAGCTTTCTTT. This codes for CAIRQGNTEAFF.